Each of the 21 T cell receptor beta chains below was sequenced from the same sample in a study of Graves' ophthalmopathy and Graves' hyperthyroidism. Transcripts of RNA were the source for amplifying TCR beta CDR3 regions. After a first-round RT-PCR with HTBI primers, a second-round multiplex PCR was run. TCRdb independently ran MiXCR on the multiplex PCR reads; one entry per CDR3 protein. The top ten clones hold approximately 6.5% of a sample with about 620,000 distinct CDR3 sequences, 22% of them seen once. Sequencing was done on a sample of peripheral blood. Source of these receptors: a young woman with stable Graves' hyperthyroidism. Some clones in this sample may be carry-over from other donors' samples.

The table lists this clonotype with a few counts. This chain links TRBV20-1 with TRBJ2-6; 9 bases are a match to TRBD2. Germline CDR1 DFQATT, CDR2 SNEGSKA (reference sequence). V shed 5 bases, J shed 0 bases, and the junction held 5 bases outside the gene matches. The CDR3 covers 16 residues. In DNA form, the CDR3 reads TGCAGTGCTCCAGCGGGGGGCTCCTCTGGGGCCAACGTCCTGACTTTC. Translating gives CSAPAGGSSGANVLTF.

This clonotype showed up many times. The chain couples TRBV13 to TRBJ2-6; D unresolved. The germline CDR1 and CDR2 sequences are PRHDT and FYEKMQ (reference sequence). The CDR3 runs to 16 residues. The V and J ends lost 5 bases and 2 bases respectively, with 13 bases between them. This CDR3 is CASSQLGYTGANVLTF. The CDR3, as DNA: TGTGCCAGCAGCCAACTTGGGTATACTGGGGCCAACGTCCTGACTTTC.

The table lists this clonotype with many counts. The chain uses TRBV30 and TRBJ1-5, with D hard to call. The CDR3 runs to 13 residues. Germline values: CDR1 GTSNPN, CDR2 SVGIG (reference sequence). Trimming took 1 base from V and 6 from J, leaving 10 bases between them. The CDR3 reads CAWSGFGGQPQHF. CDR3 nucleotides: TGTGCCTGGAGTGGATTTGGCGGTCAGCCCCAGCATTTT. The full variable domain, in which reference TRBV30 and TRBJ1-5 provide the parts outside the CDR3, is SQTIHQWPATLVQPVGSPLSLECTVEGTSNPNLYWYRQAAGRGLQLLFYSVGIGQISSEVPQNLSASRPQDRQFILSSKKLLLSDSGFYLCAWSGFGGQPQHFGDGTRLSIL.

This clonotype was recorded at least ten times. The chain recombines TRBV27 with TRBJ2-7; D remains unclear. Trimming shortened V by 0 bases and J by 3 bases, and 12 bases separated the two germline ends. Germline lookup yields CDR1 MNHEY and CDR2 SMNVEV (reference sequence). This CDR3 has 15 amino acids. CDR3 sequence reads: CASSLSRRGDYEQYF. CDR3 nucleotide sequence: TGTGCCAGCAGTTTATCACGACGAGGCGACTACGAGCAGTACTTC.

This clonotype was counted at least ten times. Here the CDR3 DNA reads TGCAGTGCTAGACTGACAGGGGGCTCTTCACCCCTCCACTTT. The encoded protein is CSARLTGGSSPLHF. The chain combines TRBV20-1 with TRBJ1-6; 10 nucleotides line up with TRBD1. The V segment lost 2 bases and the J segment 9 bases; nucleotides outside the gene matches: 4. Germline V gene lookup returns CDR1 DFQATT and CDR2 SNEGSKA (reference sequence). The CDR3 has 14 residues.

This clonotype has ten or more counts. One end of the junction varies from germline; a read error may be responsible. The chain combines TRBV7-7 with TRBJ1-1; D not certain. Germline loops: CDR1 SSHAT, CDR2 FNYEAQ (reference sequence). There are 13 residues in the CDR3. The CDR3 spells CASSFNTNTEAFF. CDR3 bases: TGTGCTAGCAGTTTTAACACGAACACTGAAGCTTTCTTT.

This rearrangement joins TRBV28 to TRBJ2-7; TRBD2 matches 11 bases. The germline CDR1 and CDR2 sequences are MDHEN and SYDVKM. The CDR3 totals 17 residues. With V trimmed by 6 bases and J by 2 bases, 12 bases remained unmatched. The CDR3 DNA is TGTGCCAGCAGCCCACGGCTAGCGGGGGGTCCAACCTACGAGCAGTACTTC. It specifies CASSPRLAGGPTYEQYF.

The chain carries TRBV6-2 or TRBV6-3 and TRBJ2-2, with 9 nucleotides matching TRBD1. The trim removed 6 bases at V and 2 bases at J, leaving 13 bases unmatched. Germline values: CDR1 MNHEY, CDR2 SVGEGT. The CDR3 length is 18 residues. The CDR3 reads CASRPMAPGQGNTGELFF. The CDR3 DNA sequence: TGTGCCAGCAGGCCTATGGCACCGGGACAGGGTAACACCGGGGAGCTGTTTTTT.

This clonotype was counted at least ten times. This chain links TRBV28 with TRBJ1-1; no clear D. Trimming took off 8 bases at V and 0 bases at J, with 22 bases between the two ends. Germline CDR1 MDHEN, CDR2 SYDVKM. This CDR3 region has 17 residues. The CDR3: CASSMVWIGAMNTEAFF. The DNA for the CDR3 is TGTGCCAGCTCTATGGTATGGATCGGAGCCATGAACACTGAAGCTTTCTTT.

This clonotype was detected many times. V usage is TRBV7-2 and J usage is TRBJ1-2, with a weak D call TRBD1 (5 bases). CDR1 and CDR2 (germline): SGHTA, FQGNSA. The CDR3 is made up of 12 amino acids. V lost 7 bases and J lost 8, with 14 bases in between. Here the CDR3 reads CASTLWGKGYTF. In DNA, the CDR3 is TGTGCCAGCACCCTTTGGGGGAAGGGCTACACCTTC.

The gene calls are TRBV27 and TRBJ2-7, with D perhaps matching TRBD1 or TRBD2 (5 bases each). Germline V gene data show CDR1 as MNHEY and CDR2 as SMNVEV (reference sequence). This CDR3 is 15 amino acids long. V was trimmed by 5 bases and J by 3 bases, leaving 17 bases between them. The CDR3 spells CASSPTGRGDYEQYF. In nucleotides, the CDR3 is TGTGCCAGCAGTCCCACGGGCCGAGGGGACTACGAGCAGTACTTC.

This clonotype showed up many times. V usage is TRBV11-1 and J usage is TRBJ1-2; D is unclear. The ends were cut back, 4 bases at V and 4 bases at J, with 22 bases in the middle. CDR3 length: 17 amino acids. Germline loops: CDR1 SGHAT, CDR2 FQDESV (reference sequence). CDR3 residues: CASSSILGAELFYGYTF. The CDR3 region has the DNA TGTGCCAGCAGCTCAATCCTGGGTGCAGAACTTTTCTATGGCTACACCTTC.

This clonotype showed up many times. The chain combines TRBV30 with TRBJ1-1; D may be TRBD1 (6 bases). CDR3 length equals 14 residues. The V gene lost 2 bases and the J gene lost 0 bases, with 10 bases spanning the gap. Germline CDR1 and CDR2: GTSNPN and SVGIG (reference sequence). In DNA form, the CDR3 reads TGTGCCTGGAGTCCAGGGGTCTTGAACACTGAAGCTTTCTTT. Amino acids: CAWSPGVLNTEAFF.

This clonotype was seen many times. J is TRBJ1-5 and V is TRBV6-2 or TRBV6-3; 7 bases line up with TRBD1. The ends lost 6 bases at V and 4 bases at J; junction bases unmatched: 9. This CDR3 region has 15 residues. Germline V gene sequence: CDR1 MNHEY, CDR2 SVGEGT. The CDR3, as DNA: TGTGCCAGCAGACTAACAGGGGTGGGGAATCAGCCCCAGCATTTT. Its translation: CASRLTGVGNQPQHF.

This clonotype was counted at least ten times. This rearrangement joins TRBV19 to TRBJ1-5; 10 bases fit TRBD1. Germline CDR1 LNHDA, CDR2 SQIVND (reference sequence). V dropped 6 bases and J dropped 3; count of bases not matched to a gene: 5. This CDR3 comprises 15 residues. The CDR3 reads CASRETGGINQPQHF. CDR3 nucleotide sequence: TGTGCCAGTAGAGAGACAGGGGGCATCAATCAGCCCCAGCATTTT.

This chain links TRBV4-1 with TRBJ1-5; D not resolved. This CDR3 region has 14 residues. CDR1 and CDR2 from the germline V gene are MGHRA and YSYEKL. With 0 bases removed from V and 0 bases from J, the gap between germline ends came to 3 bases. CDR3 bases: TGCGCCAGCAGCCAAGACGGTAGCAATCAGCCCCAGCATTTT. It encodes CASSQDGSNQPQHF.

The chain is built from TRBV15 and TRBJ2-7, with D hard to call. The CDR3 is 11 amino acids. With 1 base removed from V and 7 bases from J, the gap between germline ends came to 5 bases. Germline V gives CDR1 LNHNV, CDR2 YYDKDF (reference sequence). This chain's CDR3 is CATSRGQEQYF. The CDR3 DNA is TGTGCCACCAGCAGAGGCCAAGAGCAGTACTTC.

This clonotype was seen repeatedly, ten times or more. In DNA, the CDR3 is TGTGCCAGCAGCACTGCAGCTTCCTATAATTCACCCCTCCACTTT. Encoded protein: CASSTAASYNSPLHF. The chain uses TRBV9 and TRBJ1-6; D not certain. Germline CDR1 and CDR2: SGDLS and YYNGEE. This CDR3 has 15 residues. V lost 4 bases to trimming and J lost 1 base, with 9 bases between them.

About this clonotype: This CDR3 fails to terminate in the conserved phenylalanine or tryptophan, so it likely reflects a read error. The rearrangement uses TRBV15 and TRBJ2-7; tentatively, D is TRBD1 or TRBD2 (5 bases each). Germline V CDR1 and CDR2: LNHNV, YYDKDF (reference sequence). The CDR3 has 16 amino acids. With 4 bases removed from V and 3 bases from J, the gap between germline ends came to 19 bases. The CDR3 region has the DNA TGTGCCACCAGCATCCAAACGGGGACGGATCTCTACGAGCAGTACCTC. The encoded protein is CATSIQTGTDLYEQYL.

The chain combines TRBV7-2 with TRBJ2-5, with 7 nucleotides matching TRBD2. This CDR3 is 14 amino acids long. CDR1 SGHTA and CDR2 FQGNSA come from the germline V gene. J was trimmed by 3 bases and V by 8 bases; bases with no gene match: 9. The CDR3 is CASERLGGEETQYF. In DNA, the CDR3 is TGTGCCAGCGAACGTTTGGGGGGGGAAGAGACCCAGTACTTC.

This clonotype was counted ten times or more. This chain uses TRBV6-2 or TRBV6-3 with TRBJ1-2; D gene uncertain. V was shortened by 6 bases and J by 6 bases, with 14 bases between the two germline ends. The CDR3 is 13 amino acids. Germline V gene sequence: CDR1 MNHEY, CDR2 SVGEGT. The CDR3 nucleotides read TGTGCCAGCAGAAAAGCGTCAGGTGATGGCTACACCTTC. This codes for CASRKASGDGYTF.